This T cell receptor (beta chain) emerged from a study of tumor-infiltrating lymphocytes in primary liver carcinoma. Study summary: Patients were both men and women, whose ages ran from 30 to 69 years. Overall study results and limits: Against blood, tumors held a significantly higher top-250-clone fraction (p = 0.039). Owing to bulk unsorted samples, no comparison was made between CD4+ and CD8+ repertoires.

On this clonotype: What it binds is not known. The CDR3 carries no conserved terminal phenylalanine or tryptophan, so it likely arises from a read error.

Constant-region priming of roughly 0.45 ug total RNA yielded TCR beta cDNA. Modified slightly, ARM-PCR produced TCR beta libraries over three nested multiplex PCR rounds. The study ran its first two PCR rounds for around 10 cycles each, using TRBV1-TRBV30 forward primers and a C-beta reverse primer. One entry per CDR3 protein, called by TCRdb with MiXCR from the multiplex PCR reads. The repertoire includes 180,000 or so distinct CDR3 sequences, over 50% of them detected once, and less than 75% sits in the top ten. Extraction also yielded germline DNA, while blood RNA was obtained from unsorted whole blood. Germline CDR1 is MNHNY and CDR2 is SVGAGI (reference sequence). V lost 6 bases, J lost 4 bases, and 5 bases stayed unmatched. The CDR3 loop spans 14 amino acids.

The rearrangement links TRBV6-6 to TRBJ2-2, with TRBD1 matching over 7 bases. Sequenced input: peripheral blood. The TCR originated in a man aged 40-49 years with primary liver carcinoma and hepatitis B virus infection. CDR3 DNA: TGTGCCAGCAGGAAGGGGGCTAGCACCGGGGAGCTGTTTTCT. As protein: CASRKGASTGELFS.